A single sample is the source of the 18 T cell receptor beta chains below, sequenced in a study of T-cell memory formation after mild COVID-19. TCRdb re-called the 5' RACE reads through MiXCR, storing one row per CDR3 protein. The sample yields fewer than 650,000 distinct CDR3 sequences, roughly 17% seen once. Sequencing was done on a sample of PBMCs or a T cell subset sorted from them (not recorded which). These receptor sequences come from an adult woman who had mild COVID-19 (a few samples of this study predate the infection). Cell type and time point are not known.

This clonotype was observed a few times. V and J are TRBV5-1 and TRBJ2-5; D is possibly TRBD2 (6 bases). V gave up 3 bases and J gave up 5 bases, with 17 bases separating them. Per germline, CDR1 SGHRS and CDR2 YFSETQ. The length of the CDR3 is 15 residues. The CDR3 loop reads CASSWRLDPTETQYF. DNA for the CDR3: TGCGCCAGCAGCTGGAGACTAGATCCGACGGAGACCCAGTACTTC.

This clonotype was observed a few times. This chain joins TRBV4-3 and TRBJ1-6; D remains ambiguous. V lost 0 bases, J lost 6 bases, and 6 bases lay in between. The CDR3 runs 14 residues. Germline CDR1 is LGHNA and CDR2 is YSLEER. The CDR3 loop reads CASSQDRFNSPLHF. The DNA of the CDR3 is TGCGCCAGCAGCCAAGACCGGTTTAATTCACCCCTCCACTTT.

The chain links TRBV20-1 to TRBJ1-1, with a tentative D call TRBD1 (5 bases). V gave up 5 bases and J gave up 1 base, with 8 bases separating them. The CDR3 runs 12 residues. Per germline, CDR1 DFQATT and CDR2 SNEGSKA (reference sequence). The DNA of the CDR3 is TGCAGTGCTCTCCAGGGGAACACTGAAGCTTTCTTT. Amino acids: CSALQGNTEAFF.

This clonotype was observed at least ten times. The gene calls are TRBV29-1 and TRBJ2-1; 11 nucleotides line up with TRBD2. This CDR3 has 15 residues. V lost 7 bases to trimming and J lost 3 bases; unmatched junction nucleotides: 8. The germline gives CDR1 SQVTM, CDR2 ANQGSEA. The CDR3 nucleotides are TGCAGCGAGCGTCCCCTAGCGGGAGGCTACAATGAGCAGTTCTTC. It yields the protein CSERPLAGGYNEQFF.

This chain joins TRBV12-3 or TRBV12-4 and TRBJ2-7; TRBD2 matches 9 bases. The trim removed 5 bases at V and 4 bases at J, leaving 9 bases unmatched. CDR3 length: 15 residues. The chain's CDR3 is CASSPQNSGSYEQYF. The DNA of the CDR3 is TGTGCCAGCAGTCCCCAAAATAGCGGGAGTTACGAGCAGTACTTC.

The chain employs TRBV7-9 and TRBJ1-5, with a possible D match to TRBD1 (6 bases). The V gene's germline CDR1 is SEHNR and CDR2 FQNEAQ (reference sequence). CDR3 length: 14 residues. Trimming left V 6 bases short and J 3 bases short, with 12 bases between. This CDR3 is CASRRGQINQPQHF. CDR3 bases: TGTGCCAGCAGGCGAGGACAGATCAATCAGCCCCAGCATTTT.

This clonotype has just a few counts. The rearrangement uses TRBV20-1 and TRBJ2-1; D is uncertain. The CDR3 loop spans 12 amino acids. The V gene lost 3 bases and the J gene lost 6 bases, with 9 bases spanning the gap. Germline loops: CDR1 DFQATT, CDR2 SNEGSKA (reference sequence). CDR3 bases: TGCAGTGCTAGTCCATTAATCAATGAGCAGTTCTTC. Its translation is CSASPLINEQFF.

This clonotype was detected a few times. The chain couples TRBV27 to TRBJ2-7; 9 bases are shared with TRBD1. V trimming: 3 bases; J trimming: 5 bases; junction bases outside the gene matches: 8. Germline lookup yields CDR1 MNHEY and CDR2 SMNVEV (reference sequence). The CDR3 is 15 amino acids. In DNA form, the CDR3 reads TGTGCCAGCAGTTTCGACGGGACAGGGTTTAACGAGCAGTACTTC. This sequence encodes CASSFDGTGFNEQYF.

The chain couples TRBV5-5 to TRBJ2-1, with 11 nucleotides matching TRBD2. After removal of 1 base from V and 0 bases from J, the junction contained 3 bases not matched to a gene. Per germline, CDR1 SGHKS and CDR2 YYEKEE (reference sequence). This CDR3 has 17 residues. CDR3 DNA sequence: TGTGCCAGCAGCTTGCGACTAGCGGGGAACTCCTACAATGAGCAGTTCTTC. Translating gives CASSLRLAGNSYNEQFF.

This clonotype was counted only a few times. The V and J genes are TRBV7-9 and TRBJ1-3; D perhaps matches TRBD1 (5 bases). The CDR3 consists of 15 residues. The V gene lost 1 base and the J gene lost 0 bases, with 7 bases spanning the gap. CDR1 and CDR2 (germline): SEHNR, FQNEAQ (reference sequence). This CDR3 is CASSLEGISGNTIYF. CDR3 bases: TGTGCCAGCAGCTTAGAGGGGATCTCTGGAAACACCATATATTTT.

The chain links TRBV11-1 to TRBJ1-4; D remains ambiguous. Germline CDR1 is SGHAT and CDR2 is FQDESV (reference sequence). The CDR3 sequence is 20 residues long. V was clipped by 6 bases and J by 0 bases, with 26 bases between them. The CDR3 bases are TGTGCCAGCAGTCGACAACCCGAGGCGGTTTTCTGGGCAACTAATGAAAAACTGTTTTTT. Its translation is CASSRQPEAVFWATNEKLFF.

The chain carries TRBV6-5 and TRBJ1-2; tentative D call: TRBD1 (5 bases). The length of the CDR3 is 12 residues. Germline-derived CDR1 and CDR2 are MNHEY and SVGAGI. Trimming pared 6 bases from V and 5 bases from J, leaving 10 bases between. The DNA for the CDR3 is TGTGCCAGCAGCTCGACAGCTTATGGCTACACCTTC. Translating gives CASSSTAYGYTF.

V usage is TRBV5-5 and J usage is TRBJ2-1, with a possible D match to TRBD1 (6 bases). Trimming left V 3 bases short and J 4 bases short, with 11 bases between. In germline, CDR1 is SGHKS, CDR2 YYEKEE (reference sequence). The CDR3 is made up of 14 amino acids. The CDR3 region is CASSSSTGYNEQFF. In nucleotides, the CDR3 is TGTGCCAGCAGCTCATCAACAGGGTACAATGAGCAGTTCTTC.

The sample holds a few counts of this clonotype. The gene calls are TRBV19 and TRBJ1-4, with 7 bases matching TRBD1. The CDR3 has 14 residues. From germline, CDR1 is LNHDA and CDR2 SQIVND (reference sequence). V trimming: 8 bases; J trimming: 13 bases; junction bases outside the gene matches: 16. CDR3 in DNA: TGTGCCAGTCGACGGACAGGCCCCAGGGTAGGACTGTTTTTT. Translating gives CASRRTGPRVGLFF. The full variable domain, in which reference TRBV19 and TRBJ1-4 provide the parts outside the CDR3, is DGGITQSPKYLFRKEGQNVTLSCEQNLNHDAMYWYRQDPGQGLRLIYYSQIVNDFQKGDIAEGYSVSREKKESFPLTVTSAQKNPTAFYLCASRRTGPRVGLFFGSGTQLSVL.

This clonotype occurred once. The chain carries TRBV7-8 and TRBJ1-3, with D uncertain. The CDR3 runs 14 residues. The germline V gene has CDR1 SGHVS and CDR2 FQNEAQ. Trimming removed 1 base from V and 4 bases from J, with 8 bases in between. This chain's CDR3 is CASSLGVTGNTIYF. The CDR3, as DNA: TGTGCCAGCAGCTTAGGGGTCACCGGAAACACCATATATTTT.

The chain couples TRBV12-3 or TRBV12-4 to TRBJ1-2, with D tentatively TRBD1 (5 bases). Trimming cost V 8 bases and J 4 bases, with 11 bases left between them. This CDR3 is 12 amino acids long. CDR3 in amino acids: CASGGDGYGYTF. Written as DNA, the CDR3 is TGTGCCAGCGGGGGGGACGGCTATGGCTACACCTTC.

The table lists this clonotype with a few counts. The chain links TRBV27 to TRBJ1-2, with 7 positions matching TRBD1. This CDR3 is 14 amino acids long. The junction had 8 bases not matched to a gene; V was cut back by 5 bases and J by 5 bases. Germline values: CDR1 MNHEY, CDR2 SMNVEV (reference sequence). CDR3 loop: CASSPSGQLYGYTF. CDR3 coding DNA: TGTGCCAGCAGTCCCTCGGGACAGCTTTATGGCTACACCTTC.

This chain joins TRBV6-5 and TRBJ2-7; D is perhaps TRBD1 (6 bases). The CDR3 runs 15 residues. V was shortened by 2 bases and J by 3 bases, with 14 bases between the two germline ends. Germline loops: CDR1 MNHEY, CDR2 SVGAGI. CDR3 sequence (DNA): TGTGCCAGCAGTTACCAAAGGGGGAATTACTACGAGCAGTACTTC. Residues: CASSYQRGNYYEQYF.